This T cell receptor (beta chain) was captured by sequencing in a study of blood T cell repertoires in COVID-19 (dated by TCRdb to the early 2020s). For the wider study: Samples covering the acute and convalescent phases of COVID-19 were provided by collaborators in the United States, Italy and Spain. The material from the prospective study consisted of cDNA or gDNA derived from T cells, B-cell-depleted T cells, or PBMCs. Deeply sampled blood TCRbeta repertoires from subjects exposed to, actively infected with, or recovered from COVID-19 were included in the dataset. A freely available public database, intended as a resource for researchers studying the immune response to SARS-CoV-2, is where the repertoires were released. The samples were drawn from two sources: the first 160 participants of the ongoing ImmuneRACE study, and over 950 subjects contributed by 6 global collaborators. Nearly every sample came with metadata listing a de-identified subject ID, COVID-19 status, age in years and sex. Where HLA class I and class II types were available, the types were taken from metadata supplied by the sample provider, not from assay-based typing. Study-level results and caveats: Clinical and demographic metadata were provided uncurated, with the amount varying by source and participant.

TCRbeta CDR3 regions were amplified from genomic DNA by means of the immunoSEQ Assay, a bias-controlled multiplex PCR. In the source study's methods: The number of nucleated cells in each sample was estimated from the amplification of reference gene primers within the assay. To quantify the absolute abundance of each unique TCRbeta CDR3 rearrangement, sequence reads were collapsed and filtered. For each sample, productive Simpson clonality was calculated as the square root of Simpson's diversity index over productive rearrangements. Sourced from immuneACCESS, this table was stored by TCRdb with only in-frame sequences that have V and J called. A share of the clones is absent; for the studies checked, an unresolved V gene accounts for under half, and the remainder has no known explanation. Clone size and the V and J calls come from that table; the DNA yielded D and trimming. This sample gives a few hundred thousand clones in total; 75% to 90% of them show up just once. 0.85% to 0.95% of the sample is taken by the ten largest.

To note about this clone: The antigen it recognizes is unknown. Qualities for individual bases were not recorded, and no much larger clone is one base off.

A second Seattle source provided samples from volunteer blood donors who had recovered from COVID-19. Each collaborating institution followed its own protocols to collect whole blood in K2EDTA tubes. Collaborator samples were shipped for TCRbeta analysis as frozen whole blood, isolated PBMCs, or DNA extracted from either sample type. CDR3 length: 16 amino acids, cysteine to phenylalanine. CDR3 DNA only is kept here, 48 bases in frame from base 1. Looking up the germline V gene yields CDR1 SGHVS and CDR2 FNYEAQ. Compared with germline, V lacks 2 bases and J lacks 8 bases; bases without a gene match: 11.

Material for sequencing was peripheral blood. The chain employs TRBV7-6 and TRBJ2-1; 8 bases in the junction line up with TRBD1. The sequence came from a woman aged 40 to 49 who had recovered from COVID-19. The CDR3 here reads CASSLRAGTGGHEQFF. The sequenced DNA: TGTGCCAGCAGCTTAAGGGCCGGGACAGGAGGACATGAGCAGTTCTTC.